A selection of T cell receptor beta chains follows, all from one sample in a study of T cell responses to AZD1222 COVID-19 vaccine. TCRdb's table, derived via immunoSEQ multiplex PCR, lists solely in-frame clones and lacks some. Of about 140,000 clones in the sample, 70% to 90% were seen once. The starting material was peripheral blood, obtained on day 0 of AZD1222 vaccination. The receptors come from an adult in good health. Each CDR3 is given with its conserved first and last residue. The D gene is left open where the match is weak. Clone size, where shown, is once, few, many, or a class for clones that have expanded.

d_gene: .; abundance: .; v_gene: TRBV12-2; j_gene: TRBJ1-5; CDR3nt: TGTGCAAGTCGCCCTCAGGGGGCCCACTATAGCAATCAGCCCCAGCATTTT; CDR3aa: CASRPQGAHYSNQPQHF
d_gene: TRBD1; abundance: .; v_gene: TRBV11-2; j_gene: TRBJ2-1; CDR3nt: TGTGCCAGCAGCTTAGAACCTGGGCAGGGGGCCGAAGAGCAGTTCTTC; CDR3aa: CASSLEPGQGAEEQFF
d_gene: .; abundance: .; v_gene: TRBV2; j_gene: TRBJ2-2; CDR3nt: TGTGCCAGCGCAAGACAGGGAGGGGCCGGGGAGCTGTTTTTT; CDR3aa: CASARQGGAGELFF
d_gene: .; abundance: .; v_gene: TRBV2; j_gene: TRBJ2-7; CDR3nt: TGTGCCAGCATGGAACAGGGTGCGGGTGTCTACGAGCAGTACTTC; CDR3aa: CASMEQGAGVYEQYF
d_gene: .; abundance: once; v_gene: TRBV3-1/TRBV3-2; j_gene: TRBJ1-2; CDR3nt: TGTGCCAGCAGTCTAAGGCAGGACTATGGCTACACCTTC; CDR3aa: CASSLRQDYGYTF
d_gene: .; abundance: .; v_gene: TRBV18; j_gene: TRBJ2-7; CDR3nt: TGTGCCAGCTTAAACCGGGGGACGGGCGGCGAGCAGTACTTC; CDR3aa: CASLNRGTGGEQYF
d_gene: .; abundance: .; v_gene: TRBV7-9; j_gene: TRBJ2-5; CDR3nt: TGTGCCAGCAGCACGTATGAGACCCAGTACTTC; CDR3aa: CASSTYETQYF
d_gene: TRBD1; abundance: .; v_gene: TRBV27; j_gene: TRBJ2-5; CDR3nt: TGTGCCAGCAGAAAACCGGGGACAGCCCAAGAGACCCAGTACTTC; CDR3aa: CASRKPGTAQETQYF
d_gene: TRBD2; abundance: .; v_gene: TRBV28; j_gene: TRBJ2-1; CDR3nt: TGTGCCAGCAGATATATCATGACTAGCGGGAGGGGTAGTGAGCAGTTCTTC; CDR3aa: CASRYIMTSGRGSEQFF
d_gene: TRBD1; abundance: .; v_gene: TRBV2; j_gene: TRBJ1-5; CDR3nt: TGTGCCAGCAGTGTTTTCGGACAGGGGTCGGGTCAGCCCCAGCATTTT; CDR3aa: CASSVFGQGSGQPQHF
d_gene: .; abundance: .; v_gene: TRBV21-1; j_gene: TRBJ2-7; CDR3nt: TGTGCCAGCAGCAAACCTCCCGCGGGGGAGCAGTACTTC; CDR3aa: CASSKPPAGEQYF
d_gene: .; abundance: .; v_gene: TRBV4-2; j_gene: TRBJ1-5; CDR3nt: TGTGCCAGCAGCCAAGAACAGACCAATAGCAATCAGCCCCAGCATTTT; CDR3aa: CASSQEQTNSNQPQHF